The T cell receptor (beta chain) described here comes from a study of blood T cells in healthy people across ages. Germline values: CDR1 SEHNR, CDR2 FQNEAQ (reference sequence). The CDR3 runs 16 residues. Deletions cut 1 base from V and 2 bases from J, with 14 bases between. Study observations and caveats: Across the age range, TCR beta diversity per million T cells fell in a roughly linear way.

This clonotype has just a few counts. Its target is not known. Next came a second PCR, run for 7 to 11 cycles, which used a sample-barcoded 5' primer along with a J-beta primer mix. TCRdb re-analysed the 5' RACE reads in MiXCR, keeping a single row per CDR3 protein. The data contain 650,000 to 800,000 distinct CDR3 sequences, approximately 48% of them singletons. This clonotype was sampled from a man aged 60-69 years in good health. The rearrangement uses TRBV7-9 and TRBJ1-2; D gene uncertain. Sequenced material: blood. The chain's CDR3 is CASSLGGGLQNYGYTF. In nucleotides, the CDR3 is TGTGCCAGCAGCTTAGGAGGAGGGCTGCAGAACTATGGCTACACCTTC. Variable domain in full (rest from reference TRBV7-9 and TRBJ1-2): DTGVSQNPRHKITKRGQNVTFRCDPISEHNRLYWYRQTLGQGPEFLTYFQNEAQLEKSRLLSDRFSAERPKGSFSTLEIQRTEQGDSAMYLCASSLGGGLQNYGYTFGSGTRLTVV.